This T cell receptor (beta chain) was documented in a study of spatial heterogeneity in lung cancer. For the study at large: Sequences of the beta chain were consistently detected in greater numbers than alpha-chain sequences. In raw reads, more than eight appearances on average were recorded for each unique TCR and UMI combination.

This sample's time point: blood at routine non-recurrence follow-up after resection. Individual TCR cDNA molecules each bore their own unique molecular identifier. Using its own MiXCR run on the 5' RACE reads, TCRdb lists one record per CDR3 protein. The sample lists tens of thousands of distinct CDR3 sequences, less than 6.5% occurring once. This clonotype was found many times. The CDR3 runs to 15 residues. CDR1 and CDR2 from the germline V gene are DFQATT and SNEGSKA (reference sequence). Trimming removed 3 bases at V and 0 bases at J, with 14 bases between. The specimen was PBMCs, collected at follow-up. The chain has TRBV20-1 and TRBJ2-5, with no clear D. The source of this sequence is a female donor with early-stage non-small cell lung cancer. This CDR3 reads CSASLTNSHQETQYF. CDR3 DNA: TGCAGTGCTAGTTTGACGAACAGCCACCAAGAGACCCAGTACTTC.